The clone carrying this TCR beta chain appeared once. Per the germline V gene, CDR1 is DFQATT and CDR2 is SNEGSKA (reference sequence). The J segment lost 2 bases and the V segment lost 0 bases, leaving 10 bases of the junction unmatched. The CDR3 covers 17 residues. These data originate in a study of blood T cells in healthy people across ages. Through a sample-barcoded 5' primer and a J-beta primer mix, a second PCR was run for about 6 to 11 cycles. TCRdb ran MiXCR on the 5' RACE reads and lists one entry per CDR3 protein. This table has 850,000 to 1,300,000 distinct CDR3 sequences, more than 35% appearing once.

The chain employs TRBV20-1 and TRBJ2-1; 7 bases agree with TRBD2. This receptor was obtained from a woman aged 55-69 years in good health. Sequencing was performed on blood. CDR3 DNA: TGCAGTGCTAGAGATTCACGGGAGGAGCACACCTACAATGAGCAGTTCTTC. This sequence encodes CSARDSREEHTYNEQFF.